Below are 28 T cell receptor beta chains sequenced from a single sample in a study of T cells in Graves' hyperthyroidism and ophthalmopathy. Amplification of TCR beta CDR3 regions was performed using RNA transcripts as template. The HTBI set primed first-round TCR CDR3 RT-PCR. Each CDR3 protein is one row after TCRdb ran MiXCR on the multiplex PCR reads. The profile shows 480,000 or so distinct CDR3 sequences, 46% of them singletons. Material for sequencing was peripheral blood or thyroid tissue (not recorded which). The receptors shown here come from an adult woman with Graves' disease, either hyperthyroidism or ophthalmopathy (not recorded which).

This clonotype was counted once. For the CDR3, the DNA is TGTGCCACCGCGGGACAGGGGGTCTCCTACGAGCAGTACTTC. Amino acid sequence: CATAGQGVSYEQYF. This chain links TRBV10-3 with TRBJ2-7; 11 nucleotides line up with TRBD1. The CDR3 length is 14 residues. The germline V gene encodes CDR1 ENHRY and CDR2 SYGVKD. V shed 10 bases and J 0 bases; nucleotides not matched to a gene: 5.

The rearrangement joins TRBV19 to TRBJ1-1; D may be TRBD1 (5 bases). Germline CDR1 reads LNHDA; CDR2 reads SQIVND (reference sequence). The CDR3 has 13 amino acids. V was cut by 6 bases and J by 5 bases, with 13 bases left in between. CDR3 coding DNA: TGTGCCAGTAGCAAAGGGGTGAGGACTGAAGCTTTCTTT. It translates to CASSKGVRTEAFF.

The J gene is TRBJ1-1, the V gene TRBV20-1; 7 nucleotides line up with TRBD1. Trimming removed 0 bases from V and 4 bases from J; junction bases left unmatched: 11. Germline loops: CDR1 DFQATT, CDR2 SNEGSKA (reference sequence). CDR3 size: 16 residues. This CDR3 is CSARDWTTGQSTEAFF. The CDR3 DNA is TGCAGTGCTAGAGATTGGACGACAGGGCAGAGCACTGAAGCTTTCTTT.

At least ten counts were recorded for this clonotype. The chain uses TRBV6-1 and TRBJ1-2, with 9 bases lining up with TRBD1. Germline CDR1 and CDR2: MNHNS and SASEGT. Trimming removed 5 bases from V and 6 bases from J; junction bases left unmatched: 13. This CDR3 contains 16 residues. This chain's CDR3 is CASSSLQGAGDHGYTF. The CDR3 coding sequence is TGTGCCAGCAGTTCTCTACAGGGGGCCGGTGACCATGGCTACACCTTC.

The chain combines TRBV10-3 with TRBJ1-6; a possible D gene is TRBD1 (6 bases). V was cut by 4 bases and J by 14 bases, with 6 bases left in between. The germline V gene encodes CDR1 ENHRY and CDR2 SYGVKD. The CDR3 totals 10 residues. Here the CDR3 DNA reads TGTGCCATCAGTGGGGACACCCTCCACTTT. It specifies CAISGDTLHF.

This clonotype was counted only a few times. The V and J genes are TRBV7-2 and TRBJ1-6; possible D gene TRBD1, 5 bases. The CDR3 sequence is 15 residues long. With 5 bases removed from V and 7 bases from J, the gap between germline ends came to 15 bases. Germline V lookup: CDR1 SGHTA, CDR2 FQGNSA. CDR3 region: CASSRQGVQNSPLHF. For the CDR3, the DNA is TGTGCCAGCAGCAGGCAGGGAGTGCAAAATTCACCCCTCCACTTT. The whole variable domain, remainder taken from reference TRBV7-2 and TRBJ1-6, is GAGVSQSPSNKVTEKGKDVELRCDPISGHTALYWYRQSLGQGLEFLIYFQGNSAPDKSGLPSDRFSAERTGGSVSTLTIQRTQQEDSAVYLCASSRQGVQNSPLHFGNGTRLTVT.

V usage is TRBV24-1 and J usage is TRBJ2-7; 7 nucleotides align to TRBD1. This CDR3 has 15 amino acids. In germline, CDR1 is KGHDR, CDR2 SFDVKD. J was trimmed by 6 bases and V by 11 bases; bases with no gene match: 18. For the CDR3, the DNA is TGTGCCAGCTCACCCGGAGTAGGACAGGCGAGCGAGCAGTACTTC. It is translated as CASSPGVGQASEQYF.

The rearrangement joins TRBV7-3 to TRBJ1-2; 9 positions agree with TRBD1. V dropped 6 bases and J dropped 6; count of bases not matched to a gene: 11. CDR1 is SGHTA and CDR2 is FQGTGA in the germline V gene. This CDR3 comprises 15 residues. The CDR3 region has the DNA TGTGCCAGCAGAGGACGAACAGGGGGCGCGCATGGCTACACCTTC. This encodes CASRGRTGGAHGYTF.

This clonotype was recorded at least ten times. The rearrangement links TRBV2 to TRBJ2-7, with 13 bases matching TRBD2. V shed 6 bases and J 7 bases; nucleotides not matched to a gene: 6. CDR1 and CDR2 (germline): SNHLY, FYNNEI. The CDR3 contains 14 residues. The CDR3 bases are TGTGCCAGCAGACTAGCGGGAGGGCCGGGGGAGCAGTACTTC. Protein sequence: CASRLAGGPGEQYF.

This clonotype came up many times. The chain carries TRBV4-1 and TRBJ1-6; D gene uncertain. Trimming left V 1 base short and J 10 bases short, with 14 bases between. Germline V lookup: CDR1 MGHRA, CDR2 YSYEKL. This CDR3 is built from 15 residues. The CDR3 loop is CASSQVLTPGSPLHF. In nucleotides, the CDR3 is TGCGCCAGCAGCCAAGTTCTCACCCCCGGGTCACCCCTCCACTTT.

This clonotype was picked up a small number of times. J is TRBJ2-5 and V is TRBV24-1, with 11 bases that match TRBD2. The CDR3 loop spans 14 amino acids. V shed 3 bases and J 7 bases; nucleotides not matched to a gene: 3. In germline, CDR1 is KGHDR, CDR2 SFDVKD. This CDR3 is CATSDTSGSGTQYF. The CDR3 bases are TGTGCCACCAGTGATACTAGCGGGAGCGGGACCCAGTACTTC.

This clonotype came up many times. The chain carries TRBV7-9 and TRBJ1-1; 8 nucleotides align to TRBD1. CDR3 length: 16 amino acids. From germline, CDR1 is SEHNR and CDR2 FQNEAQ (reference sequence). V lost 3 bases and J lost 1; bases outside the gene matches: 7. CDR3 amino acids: CASSLRDRHPNTEAFF. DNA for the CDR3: TGTGCCAGCAGCTTGAGGGACAGGCATCCGAACACTGAAGCTTTCTTT.

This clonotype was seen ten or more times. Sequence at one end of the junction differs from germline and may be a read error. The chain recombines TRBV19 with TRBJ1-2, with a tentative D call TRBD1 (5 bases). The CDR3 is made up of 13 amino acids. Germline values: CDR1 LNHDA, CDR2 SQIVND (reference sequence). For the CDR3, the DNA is TGTGCCACTCATCGACAGTCCGACTATGGCTTCACCTTC. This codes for CATHRQSDYGFTF.

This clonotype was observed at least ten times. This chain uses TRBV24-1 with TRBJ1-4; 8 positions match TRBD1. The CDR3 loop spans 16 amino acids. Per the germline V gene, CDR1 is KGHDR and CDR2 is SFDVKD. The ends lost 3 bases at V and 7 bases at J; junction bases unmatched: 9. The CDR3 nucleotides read TGTGCCACCAGTGATCCAACTACAGGGGGGGGTGAAAAACTGTTTTTT. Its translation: CATSDPTTGGGEKLFF.

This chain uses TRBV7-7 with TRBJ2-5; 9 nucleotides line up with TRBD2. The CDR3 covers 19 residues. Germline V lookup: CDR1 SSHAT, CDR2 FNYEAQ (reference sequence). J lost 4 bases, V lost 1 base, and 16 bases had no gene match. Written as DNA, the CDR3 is TGTGCCAGCAGCTTAGGACTTGTCTCTGGCGGGAGGGTAGGAGAGACCCAGTACTTC. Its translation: CASSLGLVSGGRVGETQYF.

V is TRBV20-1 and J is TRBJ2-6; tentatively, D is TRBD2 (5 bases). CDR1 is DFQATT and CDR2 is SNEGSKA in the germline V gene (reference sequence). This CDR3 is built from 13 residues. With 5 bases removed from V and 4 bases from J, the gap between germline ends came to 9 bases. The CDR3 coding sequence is TGCAGTGCTGGAGGTCCAGGGGCCAACGTCCTGACTTTC. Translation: CSAGGPGANVLTF.

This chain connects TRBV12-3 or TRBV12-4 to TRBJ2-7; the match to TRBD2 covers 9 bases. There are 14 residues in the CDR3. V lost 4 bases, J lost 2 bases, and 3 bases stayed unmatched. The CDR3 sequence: CASSSSGRPYEQYF. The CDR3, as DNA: TGTGCCAGCAGTTCAAGCGGGAGGCCCTACGAGCAGTACTTC.

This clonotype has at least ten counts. The DNA of the CDR3 is TGTGCCAGCAGCTTCACAGGGACAGGGTATAATTCACCCCTCCACTTT. It codes for CASSFTGTGYNSPLHF. V and J are TRBV7-9 and TRBJ1-6; 9 bases align to TRBD1. The ends lost 3 bases at V and 4 bases at J; junction bases unmatched: 4. The CDR3 extends over 16 amino acids. Looked up from germline, CDR1 is SEHNR and CDR2 is FQNEAQ (reference sequence).

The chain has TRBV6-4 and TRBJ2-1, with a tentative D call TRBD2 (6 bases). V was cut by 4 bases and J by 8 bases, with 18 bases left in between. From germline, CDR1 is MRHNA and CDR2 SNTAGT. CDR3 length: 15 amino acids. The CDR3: CASSGGAGGPDEQFF. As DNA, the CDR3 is TGTGCCAGCAGTGGGGGAGCCGGAGGGCCTGATGAGCAGTTCTTC.

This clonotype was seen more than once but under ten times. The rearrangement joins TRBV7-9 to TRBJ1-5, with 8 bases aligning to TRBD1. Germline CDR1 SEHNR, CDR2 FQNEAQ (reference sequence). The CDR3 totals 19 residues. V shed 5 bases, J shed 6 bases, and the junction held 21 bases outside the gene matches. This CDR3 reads CASSHRDRRQAKLSQPQHF. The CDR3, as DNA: TGTGCCAGCAGCCACCGGGACAGGCGACAAGCCAAGCTGAGTCAGCCCCAGCATTTT.

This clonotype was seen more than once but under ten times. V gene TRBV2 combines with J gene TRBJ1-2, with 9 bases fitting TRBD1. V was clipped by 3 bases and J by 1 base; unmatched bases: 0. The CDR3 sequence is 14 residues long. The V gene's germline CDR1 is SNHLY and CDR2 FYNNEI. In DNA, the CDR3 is TGTGCCAGCAGTGAGACAGGGGGTAACTATGGCTACACCTTC. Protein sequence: CASSETGGNYGYTF.

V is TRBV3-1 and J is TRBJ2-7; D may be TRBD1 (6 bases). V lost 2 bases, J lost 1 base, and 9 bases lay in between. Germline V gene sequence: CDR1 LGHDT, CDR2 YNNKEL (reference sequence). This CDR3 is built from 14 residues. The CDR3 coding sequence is TGTGCCAGCAGCCAAAGGGGGAATTCCTACGAGCAGTACTTC. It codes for CASSQRGNSYEQYF.

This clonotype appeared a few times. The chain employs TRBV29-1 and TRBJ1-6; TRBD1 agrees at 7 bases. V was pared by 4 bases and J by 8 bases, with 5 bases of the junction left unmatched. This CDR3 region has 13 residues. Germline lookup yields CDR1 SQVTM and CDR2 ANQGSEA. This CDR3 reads CSVGEGAYSPLHF. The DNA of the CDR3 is TGCAGCGTTGGTGAGGGGGCATATTCACCCCTCCACTTT.

The CDR3 nucleotides are TGTGCCATTCCGGGACAGCCAAGCTTTAATTCACCCCTCCACTTT. Its protein is CAIPGQPSFNSPLHF. This sequence joins TRBV7-9 and TRBJ1-6; 7 nucleotides align to TRBD1. Germline trimming cut 10 bases from V and 6 bases from J; bases unmatched to any gene: 12. The germline V gene encodes CDR1 SEHNR and CDR2 FQNEAQ (reference sequence). The CDR3 extends over 15 amino acids.

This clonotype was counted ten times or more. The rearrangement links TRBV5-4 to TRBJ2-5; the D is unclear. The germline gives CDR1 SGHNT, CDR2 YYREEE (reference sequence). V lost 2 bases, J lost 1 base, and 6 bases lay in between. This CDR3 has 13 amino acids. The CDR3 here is CASSLPSQETQYF. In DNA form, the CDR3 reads TGTGCCAGCAGCTTACCCAGCCAAGAGACCCAGTACTTC.

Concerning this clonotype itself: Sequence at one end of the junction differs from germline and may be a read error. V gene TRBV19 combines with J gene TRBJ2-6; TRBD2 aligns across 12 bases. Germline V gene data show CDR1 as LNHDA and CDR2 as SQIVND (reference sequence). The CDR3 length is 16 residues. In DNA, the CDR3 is TGTGCCAGTACCAATTCCCGGACTAGCGGGGACAACGTCCTGACTTTC. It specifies CASTNSRTSGDNVLTF.

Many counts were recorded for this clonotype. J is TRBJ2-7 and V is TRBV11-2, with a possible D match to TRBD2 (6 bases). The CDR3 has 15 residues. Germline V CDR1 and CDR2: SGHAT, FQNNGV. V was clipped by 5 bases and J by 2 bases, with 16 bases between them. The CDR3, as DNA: TGTGCCAGCAGCCATCCATCCGGGAGCGCCTACGAGCAGTACTTC. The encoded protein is CASSHPSGSAYEQYF. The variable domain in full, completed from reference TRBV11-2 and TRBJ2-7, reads EAGVAQSPRYKIIEKRQSVAFWCNPISGHATLYWYQQILGQGPKLLIQFQNNGVVDDSQLPKDRFSAERLKGVDSTLKIQPAKLEDSAVYLCASSHPSGSAYEQYFGPGTRLTVT.

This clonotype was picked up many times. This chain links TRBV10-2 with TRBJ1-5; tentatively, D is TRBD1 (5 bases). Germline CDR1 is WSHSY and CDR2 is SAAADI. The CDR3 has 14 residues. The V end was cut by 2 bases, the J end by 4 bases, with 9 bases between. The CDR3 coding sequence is TGCGCCAGCAGTGAGGACAGAAAAAATCAGCCCCAGCATTTT. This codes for CASSEDRKNQPQHF.